The clone carrying this T cell receptor beta chain was detected a few times. As yet, its antigen is unknown. Peripheral blood, approximately 10 milliliters per donor, was collected. This sample is drawn from a study of blood T cells in healthy people across ages. CDR3 length equals 15 residues. Trimming cost V 3 bases and J 7 bases, with 17 bases left between them. Germline CDR1 is SGDLS and CDR2 is YYNGEE. Using a J-beta primer mix together with a sample-barcoded 5' primer, a second PCR was run for roughly 7 to 12 cycles. TCRdb ran MiXCR on the 5' RACE reads and lists one entry per CDR3 protein. The data hold 800,000 to 950,000 distinct CDR3 sequences, with around 36% observed a single time. Overall study findings and caveats: Donor CMV status, an unknown factor, possibly confounded changes in expanded clonotypes. Both naive CD4+ cell counts and diversity were greater in long-lived donors than in aged donors.

This chain uses TRBV9 with TRBJ2-1; D is possibly TRBD2 (5 bases). The sequence derives from a man aged 18-30 years in good health. The specimen sequenced was blood. CDR3 bases: TGTGCCAGCAGCGCCCCCGGCTCGGGGATAAATGAGCAGTTCTTC. Its protein product is CASSAPGSGINEQFF. Combining the CDR3 with reference TRBV9 and TRBJ2-1 gives the whole variable domain DSGVTQTPKHLITATGQRVTLRCSPRSGDLSVYWYQQSLDQGLQFLIQYYNGEERAKGNILERFSAQQFPDLHSELNLSSLELGDSALYFCASSAPGSGINEQFFGPGTRLTVL.